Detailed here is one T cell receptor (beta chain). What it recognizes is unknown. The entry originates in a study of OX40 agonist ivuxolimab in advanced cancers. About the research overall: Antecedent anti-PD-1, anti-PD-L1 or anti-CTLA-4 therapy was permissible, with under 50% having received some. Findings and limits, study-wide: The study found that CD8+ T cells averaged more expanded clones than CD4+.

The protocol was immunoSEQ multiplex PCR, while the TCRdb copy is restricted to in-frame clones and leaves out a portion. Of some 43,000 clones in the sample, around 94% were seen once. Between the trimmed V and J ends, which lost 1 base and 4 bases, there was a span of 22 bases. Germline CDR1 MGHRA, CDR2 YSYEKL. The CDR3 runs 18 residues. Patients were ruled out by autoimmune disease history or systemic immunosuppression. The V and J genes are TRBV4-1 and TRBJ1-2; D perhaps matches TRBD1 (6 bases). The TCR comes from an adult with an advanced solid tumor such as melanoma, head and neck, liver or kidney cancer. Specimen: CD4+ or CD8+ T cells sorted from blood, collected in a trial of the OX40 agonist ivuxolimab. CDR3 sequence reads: CASSQGRSRGGPGYGYTF. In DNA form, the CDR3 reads TGCGCCAGCAGCCAAGGAAGGTCTCGCGGGGGGCCGGGCTATGGCTACACCTTC.